The 2 T cell receptor beta chains presented below share a single source sample, sequenced in a study of T cells in Graves' hyperthyroidism and ophthalmopathy. Researchers took RNA transcripts and amplified the TCR beta CDR3 regions from them. The primer set for the first-round RT-PCR of the TCR CDR3 was HTBI. TCRdb itself ran the multiplex PCR reads through MiXCR, one entry per CDR3 protein. The repertoire consists of 300,000 to 400,000 distinct CDR3 sequences, with over 20% occurring once and the leading ten covering 50%. Input material: blood. These receptors all come from a woman in her forties or fifties with Graves' hyperthyroidism.

This clonotype was counted at least ten times. This rearrangement joins TRBV7-6 to TRBJ2-5; 13 bases agree with TRBD2. V dropped 6 bases and J dropped 5; count of bases not matched to a gene: 3. This CDR3 has 14 amino acids. Germline V gene sequence: CDR1 SGHVS, CDR2 FNYEAQ. CDR3 nucleotide sequence: TGTGCCAGCAGTACTAGCGGGAGGGCCGAGACCCAGTACTTC. Its translation: CASSTSGRAETQYF.

This clonotype was recorded a few times. Given the absence of the conserved phenylalanine or tryptophan at the CDR3 end, a read error is likely. The V gene is TRBV30, the J gene TRBJ2-5; D is ambiguous. The CDR3 spans 13 residues. Germline CDR1 and CDR2: GTSNPN and SVGIG (reference sequence). V was pared by 4 bases and J by 2 bases, with 11 bases between. Here the CDR3 reads CAWNPNTQETQYL. CDR3 nucleotides: TGTGCCTGGAACCCCAACACACAAGAGACCCAGTACCTC.